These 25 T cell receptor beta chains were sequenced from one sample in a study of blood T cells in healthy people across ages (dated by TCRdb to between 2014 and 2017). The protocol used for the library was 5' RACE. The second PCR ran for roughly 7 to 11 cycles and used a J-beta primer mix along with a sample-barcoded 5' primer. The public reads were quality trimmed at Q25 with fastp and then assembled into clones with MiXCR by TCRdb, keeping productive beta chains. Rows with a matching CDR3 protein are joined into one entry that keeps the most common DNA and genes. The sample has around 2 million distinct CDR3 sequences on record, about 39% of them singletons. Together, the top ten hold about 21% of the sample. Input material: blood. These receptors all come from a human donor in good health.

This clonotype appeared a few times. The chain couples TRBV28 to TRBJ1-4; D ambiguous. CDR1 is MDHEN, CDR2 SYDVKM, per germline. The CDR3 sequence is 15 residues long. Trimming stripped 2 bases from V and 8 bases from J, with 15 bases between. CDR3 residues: CASSLADDRREKLFF. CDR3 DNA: TGTGCCAGCAGTTTAGCGGACGACCGCAGGGAAAAACTGTTTTTT.

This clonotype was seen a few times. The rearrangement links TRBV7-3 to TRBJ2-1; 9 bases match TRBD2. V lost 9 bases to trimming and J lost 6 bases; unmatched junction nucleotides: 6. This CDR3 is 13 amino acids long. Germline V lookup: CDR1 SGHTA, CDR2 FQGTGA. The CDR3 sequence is CASGRGGSNEQFF. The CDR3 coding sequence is TGTGCCAGTGGGCGGGGGGGTAGCAATGAGCAGTTCTTC.

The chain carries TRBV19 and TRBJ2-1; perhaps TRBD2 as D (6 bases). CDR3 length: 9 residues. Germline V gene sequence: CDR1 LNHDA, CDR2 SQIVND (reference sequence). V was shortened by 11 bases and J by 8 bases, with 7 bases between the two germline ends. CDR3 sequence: CAGGDEQFF. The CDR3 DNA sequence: TGTGCCGGCGGGGATGAGCAGTTCTTC.

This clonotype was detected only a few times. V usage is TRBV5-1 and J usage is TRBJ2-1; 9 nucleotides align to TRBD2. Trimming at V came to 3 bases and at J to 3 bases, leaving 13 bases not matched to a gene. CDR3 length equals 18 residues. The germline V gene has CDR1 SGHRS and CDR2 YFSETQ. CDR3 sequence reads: CASSSTGAGGDGYNEQFF. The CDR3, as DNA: TGCGCCAGCAGCTCAACCGGAGCGGGGGGAGATGGCTACAATGAGCAGTTCTTC.

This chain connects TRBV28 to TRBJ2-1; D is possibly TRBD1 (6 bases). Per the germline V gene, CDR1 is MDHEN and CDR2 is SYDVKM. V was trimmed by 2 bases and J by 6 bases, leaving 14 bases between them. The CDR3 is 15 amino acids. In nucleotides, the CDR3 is TGTGCCAGCAGTTTACAGGGGCGGTTAATCAATGAGCAGTTCTTC. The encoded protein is CASSLQGRLINEQFF.

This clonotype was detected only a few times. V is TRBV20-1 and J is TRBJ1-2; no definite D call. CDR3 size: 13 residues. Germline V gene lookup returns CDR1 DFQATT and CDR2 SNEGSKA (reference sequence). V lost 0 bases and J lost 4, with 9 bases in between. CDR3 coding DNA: TGCAGTGCTAGAGATCGTGGACCCTATGGCTACACCTTC. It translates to CSARDRGPYGYTF.

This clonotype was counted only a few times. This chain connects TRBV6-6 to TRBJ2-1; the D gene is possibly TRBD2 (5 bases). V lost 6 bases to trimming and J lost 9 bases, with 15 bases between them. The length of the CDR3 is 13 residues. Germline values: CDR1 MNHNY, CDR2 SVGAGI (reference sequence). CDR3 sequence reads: CASRIGFEGEQFF. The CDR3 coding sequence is TGTGCCAGCAGAATTGGTTTTGAGGGTGAGCAGTTCTTC.

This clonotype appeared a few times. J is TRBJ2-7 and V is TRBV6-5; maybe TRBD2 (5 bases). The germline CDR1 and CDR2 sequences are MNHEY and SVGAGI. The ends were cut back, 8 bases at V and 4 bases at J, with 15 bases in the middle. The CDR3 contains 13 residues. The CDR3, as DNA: TGTGCCAGCGTAGGAGGAGTTGGGTACGAGCAGTACTTC. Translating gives CASVGGVGYEQYF.

CDR3 sequence reads: CASSPRRGLNLNEQYF. The CDR3 nucleotides read TGTGCCAGCAGTCCCCGGAGGGGCCTGAATCTGAACGAGCAGTACTTC. This chain connects TRBV28 to TRBJ2-7, with D possibly being TRBD2 (6 bases). The germline V gene encodes CDR1 MDHEN and CDR2 SYDVKM. The CDR3 sequence is 16 residues long. The V end was cut by 5 bases, the J end by 5 bases, with 22 bases between. The whole variable domain, remainder taken from reference TRBV28 and TRBJ2-7, is DVKVTQSSRYLVKRTGEKVFLECVQDMDHENMFWYRQDPGLGLRLIYFSYDVKMKEKGDIPEGYSVSREKKERFSLILESASTNQTSMYLCASSPRRGLNLNEQYFGPGTRLTVT.

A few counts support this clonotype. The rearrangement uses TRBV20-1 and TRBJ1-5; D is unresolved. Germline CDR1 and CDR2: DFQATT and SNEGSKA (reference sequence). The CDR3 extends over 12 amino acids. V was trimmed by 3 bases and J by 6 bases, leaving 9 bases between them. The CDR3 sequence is CSASSGSQPQHF. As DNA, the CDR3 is TGCAGTGCTAGTTCCGGGAGTCAGCCCCAGCATTTT.

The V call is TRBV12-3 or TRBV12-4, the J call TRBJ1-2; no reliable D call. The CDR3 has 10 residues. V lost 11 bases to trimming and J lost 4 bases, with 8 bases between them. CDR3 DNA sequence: TGTGCCTACCAAACCTATGGCTACACCTTC. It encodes CAYQTYGYTF.

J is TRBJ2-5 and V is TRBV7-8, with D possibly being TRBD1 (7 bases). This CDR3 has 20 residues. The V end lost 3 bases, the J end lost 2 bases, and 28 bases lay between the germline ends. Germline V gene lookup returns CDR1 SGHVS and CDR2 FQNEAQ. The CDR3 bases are TGTGCCAGCAGCTTGCGTCTAACCCGTCAGGGGGGCGGAAGACAAGAGACCCAGTACTTC. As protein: CASSLRLTRQGGGRQETQYF.

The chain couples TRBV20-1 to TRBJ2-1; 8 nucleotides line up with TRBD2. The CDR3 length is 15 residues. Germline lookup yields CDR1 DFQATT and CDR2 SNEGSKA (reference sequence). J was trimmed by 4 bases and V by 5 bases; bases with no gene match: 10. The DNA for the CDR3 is TGCAGTGCTGGACGAGCGGGGGACATATACAATGAGCAGTTCTTC. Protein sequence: CSAGRAGDIYNEQFF.

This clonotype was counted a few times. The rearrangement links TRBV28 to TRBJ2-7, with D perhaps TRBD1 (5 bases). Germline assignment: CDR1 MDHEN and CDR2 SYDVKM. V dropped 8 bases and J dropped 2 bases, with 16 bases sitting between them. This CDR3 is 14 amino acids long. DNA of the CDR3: TGTGCCAGCCAAAAGGGGTCAATTCCCTACGAGCAGTACTTC. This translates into CASQKGSIPYEQYF.

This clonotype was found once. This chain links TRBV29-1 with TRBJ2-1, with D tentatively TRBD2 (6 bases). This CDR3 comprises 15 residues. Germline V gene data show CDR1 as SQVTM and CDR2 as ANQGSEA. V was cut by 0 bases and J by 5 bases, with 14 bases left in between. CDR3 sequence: CSVEDMGTYDNEQFF. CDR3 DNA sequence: TGCAGCGTTGAAGATATGGGGACTTACGACAATGAGCAGTTCTTC.

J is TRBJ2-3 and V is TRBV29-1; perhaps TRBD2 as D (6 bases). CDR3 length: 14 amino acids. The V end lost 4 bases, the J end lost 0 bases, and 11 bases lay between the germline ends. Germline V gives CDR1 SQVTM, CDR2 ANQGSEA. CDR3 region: CSVATGESTDTQYF. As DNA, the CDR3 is TGCAGCGTTGCGACGGGGGAGAGCACAGATACGCAGTATTTT.

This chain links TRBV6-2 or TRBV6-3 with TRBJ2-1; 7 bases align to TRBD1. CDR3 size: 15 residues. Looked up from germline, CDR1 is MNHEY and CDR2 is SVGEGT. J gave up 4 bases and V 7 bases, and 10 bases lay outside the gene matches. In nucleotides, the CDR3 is TGTGCCAGCATTAGGACAGGACCCATATACAATGAGCAGTTCTTC. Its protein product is CASIRTGPIYNEQFF.

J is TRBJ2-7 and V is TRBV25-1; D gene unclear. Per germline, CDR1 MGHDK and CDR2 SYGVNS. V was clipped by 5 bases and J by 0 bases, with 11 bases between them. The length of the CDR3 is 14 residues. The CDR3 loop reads CASSNNWDSYEQYF. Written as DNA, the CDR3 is TGTGCCAGCAGTAACAATTGGGACTCCTACGAGCAGTACTTC.

The CDR3 DNA reads TGCGCCAGCAGAGAGGACACAGATACGCAGTATTTT. Translation gives CASREDTDTQYF. The V and J genes are TRBV5-1 and TRBJ2-3; D is undetermined. CDR3 length: 12 residues. The V and J ends lost 5 bases and 2 bases respectively, with 6 bases between them. The germline gives CDR1 SGHRS, CDR2 YFSETQ.

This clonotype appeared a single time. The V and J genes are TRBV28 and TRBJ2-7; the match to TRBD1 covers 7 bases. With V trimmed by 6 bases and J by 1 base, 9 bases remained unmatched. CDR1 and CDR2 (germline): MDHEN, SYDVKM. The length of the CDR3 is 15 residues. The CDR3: CASSRIGQESYEQYF. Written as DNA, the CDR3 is TGTGCCAGCAGCAGGATCGGACAGGAATCCTACGAGCAGTACTTC.

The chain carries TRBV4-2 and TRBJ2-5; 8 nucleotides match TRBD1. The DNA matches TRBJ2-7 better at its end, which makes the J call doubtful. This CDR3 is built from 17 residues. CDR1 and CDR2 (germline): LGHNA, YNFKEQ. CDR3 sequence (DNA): TGTGCCAGCAGCCTAGGGACAGGCTCGGGGGTCGAGTACGAGCAGTACTTC. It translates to CASSLGTGSGVEYEQYF.

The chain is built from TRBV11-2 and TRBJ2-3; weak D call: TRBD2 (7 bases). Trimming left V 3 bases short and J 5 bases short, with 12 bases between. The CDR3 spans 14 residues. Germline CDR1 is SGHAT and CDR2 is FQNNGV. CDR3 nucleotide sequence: TGTGCCAGCAGCTTGGGGGGGGCCGAAGATACGCAGTATTTT. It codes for CASSLGGAEDTQYF. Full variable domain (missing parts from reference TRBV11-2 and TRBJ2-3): EAGVAQSPRYKIIEKRQSVAFWCNPISGHATLYWYQQILGQGPKLLIQFQNNGVVDDSQLPKDRFSAERLKGVDSTLKIQPAKLEDSAVYLCASSLGGAEDTQYFGPGTRLTVL.

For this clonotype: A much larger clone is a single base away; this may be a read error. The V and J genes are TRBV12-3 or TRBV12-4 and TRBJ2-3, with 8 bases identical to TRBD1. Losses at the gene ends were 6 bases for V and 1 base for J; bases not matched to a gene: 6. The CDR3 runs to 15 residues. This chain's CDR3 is CASSETGVGTDTQYF. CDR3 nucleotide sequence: TGTGCCAGCAGCGAGACAGGGGTCGGCACAGATACGCAGTATTTT.

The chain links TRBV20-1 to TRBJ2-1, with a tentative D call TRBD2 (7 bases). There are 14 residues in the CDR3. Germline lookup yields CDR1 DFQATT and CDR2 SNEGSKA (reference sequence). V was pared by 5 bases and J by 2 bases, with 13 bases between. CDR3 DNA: TGCAGTGCTCCTAGGGGGGGCCCCTACAATGAGCAGTTCTTC. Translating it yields CSAPRGGPYNEQFF.

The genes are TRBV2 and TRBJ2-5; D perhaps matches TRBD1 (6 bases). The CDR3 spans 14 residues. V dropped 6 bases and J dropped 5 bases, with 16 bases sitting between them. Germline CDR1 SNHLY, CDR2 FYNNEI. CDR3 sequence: CASRDTGMIETQYF. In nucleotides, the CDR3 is TGTGCCAGCAGAGACACAGGGATGATCGAGACCCAGTACTTC.